This TCR beta chain is drawn from a study of sequential checkpoint blockade in melanoma. Method: immunoSEQ multiplex PCR; TCRdb's copy keeps in-frame clones and lacks some. This sample has roughly 7,000 clones; approximately 30% occur once, and the top ten carry 23%. The sample's treatment: randomized to nivolumab then ipilimumab (arm A) or the reverse (arm B). This TCR was sampled from a human donor with melanoma. Here the sequenced sample was tumor tissue (inferred from file names), taken from a patient given nivolumab and ipilimumab in sequence.

The CDR3 DNA reads as TGTGCCAGCTCACCCGGGGAGGGGGCAACTGGGGCCAACGTCCTGACTTTC. Its protein is CASSPGEGATGANVLTF. This sequence joins TRBV18 and TRBJ2-6, with D perhaps given as TRBD1 or TRBD2 (7 bases each). Germline V gene data show CDR1 as KGHSH and CDR2 as LQKENI. V was shortened by 3 bases and J by 2 bases, with 14 bases between the two germline ends. This CDR3 is 17 amino acids long.